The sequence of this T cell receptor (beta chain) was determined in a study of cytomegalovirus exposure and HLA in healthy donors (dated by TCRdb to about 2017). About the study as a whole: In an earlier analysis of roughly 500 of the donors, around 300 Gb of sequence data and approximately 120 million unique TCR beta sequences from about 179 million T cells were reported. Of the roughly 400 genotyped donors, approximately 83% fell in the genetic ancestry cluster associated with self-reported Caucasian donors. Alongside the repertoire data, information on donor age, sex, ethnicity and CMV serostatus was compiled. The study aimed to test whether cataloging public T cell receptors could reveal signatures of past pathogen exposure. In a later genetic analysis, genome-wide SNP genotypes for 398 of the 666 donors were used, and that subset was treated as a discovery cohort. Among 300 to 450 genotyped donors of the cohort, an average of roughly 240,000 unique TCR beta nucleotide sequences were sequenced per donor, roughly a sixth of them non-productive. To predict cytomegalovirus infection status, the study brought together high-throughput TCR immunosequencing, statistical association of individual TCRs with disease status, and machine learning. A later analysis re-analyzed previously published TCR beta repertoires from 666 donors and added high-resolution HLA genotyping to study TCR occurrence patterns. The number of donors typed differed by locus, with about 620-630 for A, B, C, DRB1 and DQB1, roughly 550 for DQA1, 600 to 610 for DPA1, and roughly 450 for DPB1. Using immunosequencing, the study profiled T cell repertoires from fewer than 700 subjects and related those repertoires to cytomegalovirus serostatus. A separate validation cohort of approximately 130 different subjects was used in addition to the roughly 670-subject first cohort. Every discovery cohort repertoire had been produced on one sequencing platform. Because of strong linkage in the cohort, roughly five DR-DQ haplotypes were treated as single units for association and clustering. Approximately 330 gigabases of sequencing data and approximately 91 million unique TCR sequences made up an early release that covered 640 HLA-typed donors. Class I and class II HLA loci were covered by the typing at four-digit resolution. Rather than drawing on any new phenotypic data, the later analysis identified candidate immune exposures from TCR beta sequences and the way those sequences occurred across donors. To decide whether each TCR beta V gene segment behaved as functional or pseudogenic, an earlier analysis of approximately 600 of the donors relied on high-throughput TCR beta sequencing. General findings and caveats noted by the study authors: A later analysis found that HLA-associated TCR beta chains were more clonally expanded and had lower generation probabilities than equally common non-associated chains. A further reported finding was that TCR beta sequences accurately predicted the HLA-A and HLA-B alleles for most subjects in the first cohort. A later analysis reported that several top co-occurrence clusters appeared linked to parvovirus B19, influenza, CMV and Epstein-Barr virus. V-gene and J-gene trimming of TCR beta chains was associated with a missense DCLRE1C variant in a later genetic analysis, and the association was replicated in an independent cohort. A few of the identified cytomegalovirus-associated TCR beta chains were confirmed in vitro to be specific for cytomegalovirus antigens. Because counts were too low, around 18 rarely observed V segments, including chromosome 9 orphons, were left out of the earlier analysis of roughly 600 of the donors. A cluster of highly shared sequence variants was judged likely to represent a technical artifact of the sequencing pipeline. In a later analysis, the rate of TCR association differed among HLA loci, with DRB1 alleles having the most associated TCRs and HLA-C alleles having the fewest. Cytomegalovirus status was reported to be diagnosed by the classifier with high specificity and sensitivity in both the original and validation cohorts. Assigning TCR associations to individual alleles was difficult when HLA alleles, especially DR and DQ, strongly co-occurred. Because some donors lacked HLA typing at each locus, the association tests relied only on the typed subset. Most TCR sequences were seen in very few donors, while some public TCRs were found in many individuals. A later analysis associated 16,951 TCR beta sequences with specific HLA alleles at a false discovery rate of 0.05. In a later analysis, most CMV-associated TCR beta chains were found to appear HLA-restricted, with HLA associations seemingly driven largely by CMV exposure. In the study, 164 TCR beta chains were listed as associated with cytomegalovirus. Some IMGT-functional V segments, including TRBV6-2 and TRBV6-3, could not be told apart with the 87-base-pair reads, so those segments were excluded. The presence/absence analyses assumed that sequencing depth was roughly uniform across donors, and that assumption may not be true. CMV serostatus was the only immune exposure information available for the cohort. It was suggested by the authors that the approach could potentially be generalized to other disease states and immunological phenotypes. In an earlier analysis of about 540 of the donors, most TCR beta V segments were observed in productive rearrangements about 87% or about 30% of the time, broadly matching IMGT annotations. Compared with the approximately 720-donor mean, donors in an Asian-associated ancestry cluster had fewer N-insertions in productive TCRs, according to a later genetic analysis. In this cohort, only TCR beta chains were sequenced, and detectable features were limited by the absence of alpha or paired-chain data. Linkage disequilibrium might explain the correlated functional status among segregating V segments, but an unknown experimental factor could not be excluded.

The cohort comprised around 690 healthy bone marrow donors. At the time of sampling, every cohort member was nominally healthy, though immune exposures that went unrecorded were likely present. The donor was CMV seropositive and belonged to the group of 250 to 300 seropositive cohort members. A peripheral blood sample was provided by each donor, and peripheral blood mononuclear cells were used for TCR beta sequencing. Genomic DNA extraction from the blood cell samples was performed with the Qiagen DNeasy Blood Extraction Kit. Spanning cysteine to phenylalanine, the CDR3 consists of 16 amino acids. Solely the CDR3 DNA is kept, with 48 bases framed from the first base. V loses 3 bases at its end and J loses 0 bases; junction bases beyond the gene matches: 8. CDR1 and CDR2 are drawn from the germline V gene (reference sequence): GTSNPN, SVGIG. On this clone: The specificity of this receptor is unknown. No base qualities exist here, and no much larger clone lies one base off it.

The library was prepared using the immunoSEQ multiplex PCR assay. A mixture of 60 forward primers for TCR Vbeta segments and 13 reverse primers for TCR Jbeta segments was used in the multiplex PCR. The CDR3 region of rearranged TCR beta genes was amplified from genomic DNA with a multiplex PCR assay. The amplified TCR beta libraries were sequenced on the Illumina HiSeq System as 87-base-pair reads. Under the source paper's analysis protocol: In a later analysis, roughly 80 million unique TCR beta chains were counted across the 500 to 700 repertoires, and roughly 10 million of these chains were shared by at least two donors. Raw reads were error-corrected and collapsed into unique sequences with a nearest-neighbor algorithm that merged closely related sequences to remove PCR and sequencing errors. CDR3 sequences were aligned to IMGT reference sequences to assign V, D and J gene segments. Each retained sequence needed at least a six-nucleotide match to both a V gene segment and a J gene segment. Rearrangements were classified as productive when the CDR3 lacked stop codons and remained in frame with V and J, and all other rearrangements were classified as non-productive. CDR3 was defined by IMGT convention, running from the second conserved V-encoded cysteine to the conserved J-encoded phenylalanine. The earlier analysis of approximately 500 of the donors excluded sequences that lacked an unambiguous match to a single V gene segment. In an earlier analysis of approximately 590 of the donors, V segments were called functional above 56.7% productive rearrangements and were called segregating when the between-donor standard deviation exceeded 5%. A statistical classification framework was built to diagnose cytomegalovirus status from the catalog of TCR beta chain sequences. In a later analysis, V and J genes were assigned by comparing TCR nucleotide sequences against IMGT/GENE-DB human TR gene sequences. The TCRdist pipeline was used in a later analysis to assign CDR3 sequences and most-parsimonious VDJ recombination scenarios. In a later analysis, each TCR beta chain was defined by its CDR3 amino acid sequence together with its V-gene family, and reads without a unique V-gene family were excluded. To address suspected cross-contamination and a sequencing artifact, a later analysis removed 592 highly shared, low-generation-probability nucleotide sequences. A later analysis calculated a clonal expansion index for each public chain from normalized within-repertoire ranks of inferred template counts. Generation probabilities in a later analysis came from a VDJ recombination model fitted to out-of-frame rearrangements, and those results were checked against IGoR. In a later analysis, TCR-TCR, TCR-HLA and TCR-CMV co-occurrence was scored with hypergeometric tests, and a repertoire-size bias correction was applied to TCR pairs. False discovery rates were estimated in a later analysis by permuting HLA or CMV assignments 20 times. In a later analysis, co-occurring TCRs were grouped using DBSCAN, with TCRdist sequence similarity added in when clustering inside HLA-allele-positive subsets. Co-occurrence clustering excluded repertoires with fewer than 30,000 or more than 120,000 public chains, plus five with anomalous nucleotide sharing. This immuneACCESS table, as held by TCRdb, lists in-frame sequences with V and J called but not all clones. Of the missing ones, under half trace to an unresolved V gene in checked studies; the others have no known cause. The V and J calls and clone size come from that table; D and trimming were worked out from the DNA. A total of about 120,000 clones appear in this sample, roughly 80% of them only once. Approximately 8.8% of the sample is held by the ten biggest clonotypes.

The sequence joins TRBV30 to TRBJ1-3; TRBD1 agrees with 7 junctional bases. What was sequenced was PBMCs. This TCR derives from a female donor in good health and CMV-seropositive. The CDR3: CAWSENRGRSGNTIYF. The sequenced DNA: TGTGCCTGGAGCGAGAACAGGGGACGCTCTGGAAACACCATATATTTT.